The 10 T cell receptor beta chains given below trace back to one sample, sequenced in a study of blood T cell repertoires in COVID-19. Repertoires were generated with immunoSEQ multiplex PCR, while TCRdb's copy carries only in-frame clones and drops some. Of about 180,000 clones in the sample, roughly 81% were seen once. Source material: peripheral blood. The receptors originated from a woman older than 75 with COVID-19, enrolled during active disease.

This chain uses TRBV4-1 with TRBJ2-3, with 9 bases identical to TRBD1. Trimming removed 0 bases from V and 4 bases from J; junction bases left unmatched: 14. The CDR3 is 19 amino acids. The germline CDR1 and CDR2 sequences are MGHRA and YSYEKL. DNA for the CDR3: TGCGCCAGCAGCCAAGATCAGATAGGCCCCGGGACAGGGCCAGATACGCAGTATTTT. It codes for CASSQDQIGPGTGPDTQYF.

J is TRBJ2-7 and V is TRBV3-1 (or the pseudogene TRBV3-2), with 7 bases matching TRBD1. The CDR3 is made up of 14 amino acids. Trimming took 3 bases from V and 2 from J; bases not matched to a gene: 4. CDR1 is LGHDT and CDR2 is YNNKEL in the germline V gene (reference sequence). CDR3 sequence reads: CASSQHDRAYEQYF. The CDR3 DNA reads TGTGCCAGCAGCCAGCACGACAGGGCCTACGAGCAGTACTTC.

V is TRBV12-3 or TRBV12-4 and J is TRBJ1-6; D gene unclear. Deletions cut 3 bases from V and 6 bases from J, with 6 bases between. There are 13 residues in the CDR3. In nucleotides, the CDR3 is TGTGCCAGCAGTTTCCAGGCTAATTCACCCCTCCACTTT. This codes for CASSFQANSPLHF.

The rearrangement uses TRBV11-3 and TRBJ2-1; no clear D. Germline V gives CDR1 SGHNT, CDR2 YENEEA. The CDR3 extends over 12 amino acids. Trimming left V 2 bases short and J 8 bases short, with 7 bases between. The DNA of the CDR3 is TGTGCCAGCAGCTTACACTCCCATGAGCAGTTCTTC. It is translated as CASSLHSHEQFF.

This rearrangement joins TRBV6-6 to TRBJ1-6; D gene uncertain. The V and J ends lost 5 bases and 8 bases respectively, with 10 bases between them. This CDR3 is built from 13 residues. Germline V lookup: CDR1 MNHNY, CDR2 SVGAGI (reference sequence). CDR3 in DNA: TGTGCCAGCAGTACAGACCTCTATTCACCCCTCCACTTT. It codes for CASSTDLYSPLHF.

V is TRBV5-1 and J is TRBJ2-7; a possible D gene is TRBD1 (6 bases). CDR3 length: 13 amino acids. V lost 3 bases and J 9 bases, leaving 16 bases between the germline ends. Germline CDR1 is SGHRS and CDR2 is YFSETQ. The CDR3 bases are TGCGCCAGCAGCTCATTGCCCGGGACATTGCAGTACTTC. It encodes CASSSLPGTLQYF.

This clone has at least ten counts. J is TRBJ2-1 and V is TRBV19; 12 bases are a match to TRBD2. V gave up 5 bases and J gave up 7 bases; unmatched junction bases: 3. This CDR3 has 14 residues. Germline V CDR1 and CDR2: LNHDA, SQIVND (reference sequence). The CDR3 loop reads CASSGLAGSNEQFF. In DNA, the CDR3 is TGTGCCAGTAGTGGACTAGCGGGGAGTAATGAGCAGTTCTTC.

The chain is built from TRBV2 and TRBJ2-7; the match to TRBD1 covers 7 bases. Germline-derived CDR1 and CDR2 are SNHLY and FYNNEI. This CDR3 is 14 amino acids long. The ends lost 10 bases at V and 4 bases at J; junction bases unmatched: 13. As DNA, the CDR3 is TGTGCCATCCCCAAGAAGGGGGCGAGGTACGAGCAGTACTTC. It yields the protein CAIPKKGARYEQYF.

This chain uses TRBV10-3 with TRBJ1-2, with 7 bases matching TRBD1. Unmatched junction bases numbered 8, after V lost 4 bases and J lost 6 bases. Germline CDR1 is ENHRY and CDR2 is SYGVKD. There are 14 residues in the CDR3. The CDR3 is CAISASFQGDGYTF. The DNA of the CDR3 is TGTGCCATCAGTGCTAGTTTCCAGGGGGATGGCTACACCTTC.

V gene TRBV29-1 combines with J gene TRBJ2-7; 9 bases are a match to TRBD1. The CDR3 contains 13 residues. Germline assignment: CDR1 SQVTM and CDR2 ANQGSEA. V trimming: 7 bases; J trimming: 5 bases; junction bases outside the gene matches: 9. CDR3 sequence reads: CSAFTGQGNEQYF. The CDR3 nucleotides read TGCAGCGCCTTCACGGGACAGGGTAACGAGCAGTACTTC.